This T cell receptor beta chain was profiled in a study of blood T cell repertoires in COVID-19. The germline gives CDR1 SGHTA, CDR2 FQGTGA. J was trimmed by 3 bases and V by 5 bases; bases with no gene match: 11. This CDR3 is built from 18 residues. Assay used: immunoSEQ multiplex PCR; TCRdb lists only in-frame clones, some missing. This table has 350,000 to 550,000 clones, roughly 87% appearing once. The rearrangement joins TRBV7-3 to TRBJ2-7, with 15 bases identical to TRBD2. The sequenced material came from PBMCs or T cells enriched from blood (not recorded which). This sequence was found in a woman aged 18 to 35 with acute COVID-19. This CDR3 is CASSQAGTSGGNVYEQYF. The DNA of the CDR3 is TGTGCCAGCAGCCAAGCCGGGACTAGCGGGGGGAATGTCTACGAGCAGTACTTC.